These 11 T cell receptor beta chains share one sample of origin, sequenced in a study of control samples from healthy donors and cancer patients. Sequenced by immunoSEQ multiplex PCR; TCRdb stores in-frame clones only, minus some. The sample carries approximately 40,000 clones, roughly three quarters recorded once. Specimen: formalin-fixed, paraffin-embedded tissue. The origin of the receptors is a male donor with melanoma.

This clone appeared once. The chain joins TRBV28 to TRBJ2-1; D call uncertain. Per germline, CDR1 MDHEN and CDR2 SYDVKM. The V end lost 5 bases, the J end lost 0 bases, and 14 bases lay between the germline ends. The CDR3 loop spans 16 amino acids. The CDR3 region is CASSPRGHSSYNEQFF. CDR3 bases: TGTGCCAGCAGTCCCCGTGGCCATAGCTCCTACAATGAGCAGTTCTTC.

As concerns this clone: A much bigger clone sits one base away, suggesting this may be a read error. The chain recombines TRBV6-5 with TRBJ2-2; the match to TRBD2 covers 8 bases. Germline loops: CDR1 MNHEY, CDR2 SVGAGI. CDR3 length: 15 residues. Germline trimming cut 5 bases from V and 5 bases from J; bases unmatched to any gene: 7. The CDR3 sequence: CASSLTGGRTGELFF. As DNA, the CDR3 is TGTGCCAGCAGTCTAACGGGAGGGAGGACCGGGGAGCTGTTTTTT.

This rearrangement joins TRBV28 to TRBJ2-7; 7 bases line up with TRBD2. With V trimmed by 3 bases and J by 4 bases, 6 bases remained unmatched. Germline V lookup: CDR1 MDHEN, CDR2 SYDVKM. The CDR3 runs to 14 residues. CDR3 residues: CASSLAGDFYEQYF. The CDR3 DNA reads as TGTGCCAGCAGTTTGGCGGGAGACTTTTACGAGCAGTACTTC. Drawing the rest from reference TRBV28 and TRBJ2-7, the complete variable domain is DVKVTQSSRYLVKRTGEKVFLECVQDMDHENMFWYRQDPGLGLRLIYFSYDVKMKEKGDIPEGYSVSREKKERFSLILESASTNQTSMYLCASSLAGDFYEQYFGPGTRLTVT.

The J gene is TRBJ2-7, the V gene TRBV10-3; TRBD2 matches at 9 bases. V lost 3 bases to trimming and J lost 3 bases; unmatched junction nucleotides: 6. Germline lookup yields CDR1 ENHRY and CDR2 SYGVKD. The CDR3 has 15 amino acids. The CDR3 sequence is CAISDGAGGFYEQYF. In DNA form, the CDR3 reads TGTGCCATCAGTGATGGAGCGGGAGGTTTCTACGAGCAGTACTTC.

This clone has just one count. The chain carries TRBV29-1 and TRBJ1-2, with a possible D match to TRBD1 (5 bases). Trimming took off 4 bases at V and 7 bases at J, with 16 bases between the two ends. This CDR3 region has 13 residues. Germline lookup yields CDR1 SQVTM and CDR2 ANQGSEA. The CDR3 region has the DNA TGCAGCGTTGGCAGGGCTTCACCGGGTGGCTACACCTTC. This codes for CSVGRASPGGYTF.

V usage is TRBV11-3 and J usage is TRBJ1-2; 11 bases are shared with TRBD1. Germline V gene sequence: CDR1 SGHNT, CDR2 YENEEA. J was trimmed by 2 bases and V by 1 base; bases with no gene match: 9. This CDR3 is 18 amino acids long. DNA for the CDR3: TGTGCCAGCAGCTTAGTAGGCTGGGACAGGGGGGAAAACTATGGCTACACCTTC. This encodes CASSLVGWDRGENYGYTF. The whole variable domain, remainder taken from reference TRBV11-3 and TRBJ1-2, is EAGVVQSPRYKIIEKKQPVAFWCNPISGHNTLYWYLQNLGQGPELLIRYENEEAVDDSQLPKDRFSAERLKGVDSTLKIQPAELGDSAVYLCASSLVGWDRGENYGYTFGSGTRLTVV.

V is TRBV2 and J is TRBJ2-3; D perhaps matches TRBD2 (5 bases). V lost 8 bases and J lost 4, with 10 bases in between. The CDR3 covers 12 residues. Looked up from germline, CDR1 is SNHLY and CDR2 is FYNNEI. As DNA, the CDR3 is TGTGCCAGCTCGGGGTGGGCAGATACGCAGTATTTT. This codes for CASSGWADTQYF.

J is TRBJ2-7 and V is TRBV2; TRBD2 aligns across 8 bases. The trim removed 7 bases at V and 2 bases at J, leaving 7 bases unmatched. The CDR3 runs to 14 residues. CDR1 and CDR2 (germline): SNHLY, FYNNEI. CDR3 amino acids: CASTSGSPPYEQYF. The DNA of the CDR3 is TGTGCCAGCACGAGCGGGAGCCCCCCCTACGAGCAGTACTTC.

This clone has only one observation. The V and J genes are TRBV6-4 and TRBJ1-5; D is uncertain. Trimming removed 2 bases from V and 6 bases from J, with 8 bases in between. Germline V lookup: CDR1 MRHNA, CDR2 SNTAGT. The CDR3 is made up of 13 amino acids. CDR3 residues: CASSDRAGQPQHF. In nucleotides, the CDR3 is TGTGCCAGCAGTGACAGGGCGGGTCAGCCCCAGCATTTT.

The V and J genes are TRBV2 and TRBJ1-3; TRBD1 matches 7 bases. Germline CDR1 is SNHLY and CDR2 is FYNNEI. V lost 4 bases and J lost 3; bases outside the gene matches: 9. The CDR3 is made up of 16 amino acids. The CDR3 protein is CASSAGTVSFGNTIYF. The CDR3 region has the DNA TGTGCCAGCAGTGCCGGGACAGTGTCCTTTGGAAACACCATATATTTT. Combining the CDR3 with reference TRBV2 and TRBJ1-3 gives the whole variable domain EPEVTQTPSHQVTQMGQEVILRCVPISNHLYFYWYRQILGQKVEFLVSFYNNEISEKSEIFDDQFSVERPDGSNFTLKIRSTKLEDSAMYFCASSAGTVSFGNTIYFGEGSWLTVV.

The chain carries TRBV15 and TRBJ2-2, with 7 bases identical to TRBD2. With V trimmed by 4 bases and J by 6 bases, 2 bases remained unmatched. This CDR3 region has 13 residues. CDR1 and CDR2 from the germline V gene are LNHNV and YYDKDF (reference sequence). CDR3 nucleotide sequence: TGTGCCACCAGCACCCGGGGGGCCGGGGAGCTGTTTTTT. Translated, it gives CATSTRGAGELFF.